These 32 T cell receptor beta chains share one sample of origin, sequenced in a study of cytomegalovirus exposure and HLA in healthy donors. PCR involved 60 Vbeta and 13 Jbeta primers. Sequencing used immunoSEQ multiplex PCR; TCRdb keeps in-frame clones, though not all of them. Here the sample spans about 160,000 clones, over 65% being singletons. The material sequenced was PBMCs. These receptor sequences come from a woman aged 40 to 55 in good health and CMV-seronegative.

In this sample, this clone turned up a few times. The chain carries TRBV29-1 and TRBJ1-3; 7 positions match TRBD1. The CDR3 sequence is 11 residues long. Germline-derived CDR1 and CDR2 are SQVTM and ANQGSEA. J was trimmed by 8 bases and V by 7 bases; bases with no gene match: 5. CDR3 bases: TGCAGCGGGAACAGGGGAGACACCATATATTTT. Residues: CSGNRGDTIYF.

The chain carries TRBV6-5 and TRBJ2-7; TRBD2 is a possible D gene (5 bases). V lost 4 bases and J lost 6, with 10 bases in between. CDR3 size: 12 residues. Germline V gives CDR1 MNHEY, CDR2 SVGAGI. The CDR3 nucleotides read TGTGCCAGCAGTTTCCTAGGAGGCGAGCAGTACTTC. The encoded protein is CASSFLGGEQYF.

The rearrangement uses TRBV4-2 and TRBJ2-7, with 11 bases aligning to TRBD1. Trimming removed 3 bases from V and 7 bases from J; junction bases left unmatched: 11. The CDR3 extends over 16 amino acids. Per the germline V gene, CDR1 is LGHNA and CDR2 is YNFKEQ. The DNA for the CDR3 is TGTGCCAGCAGCCAGTCCCCGGGACAGGGGGTTGAAGAGCAGTACTTC. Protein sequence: CASSQSPGQGVEEQYF.

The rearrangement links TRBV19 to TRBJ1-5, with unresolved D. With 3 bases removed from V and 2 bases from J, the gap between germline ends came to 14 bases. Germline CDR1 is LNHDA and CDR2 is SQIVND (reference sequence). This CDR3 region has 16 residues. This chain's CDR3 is CASSMYGSGGNQPQHF. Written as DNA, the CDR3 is TGTGCCAGTAGTATGTATGGCAGCGGAGGCAATCAGCCCCAGCATTTT.

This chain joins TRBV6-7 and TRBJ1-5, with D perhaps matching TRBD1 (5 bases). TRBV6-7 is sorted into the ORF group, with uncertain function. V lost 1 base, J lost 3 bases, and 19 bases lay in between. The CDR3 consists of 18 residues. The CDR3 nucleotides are TGTGCCAGCAGTTACTGGGGTGCAGGGTCAGGTTCCAATCAGCCCCAGCATTTT. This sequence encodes CASSYWGAGSGSNQPQHF.

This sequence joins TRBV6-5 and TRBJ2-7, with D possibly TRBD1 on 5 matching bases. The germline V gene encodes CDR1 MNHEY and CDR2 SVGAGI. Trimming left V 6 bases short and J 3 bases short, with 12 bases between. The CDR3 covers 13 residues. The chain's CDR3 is CASSQTEYYEQYF. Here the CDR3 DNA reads TGTGCCAGCAGCCAGACAGAATACTACGAGCAGTACTTC.

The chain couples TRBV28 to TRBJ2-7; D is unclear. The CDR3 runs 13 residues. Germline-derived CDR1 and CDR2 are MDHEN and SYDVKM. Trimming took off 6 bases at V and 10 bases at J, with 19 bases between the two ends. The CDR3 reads CASSRPPLRAQYF. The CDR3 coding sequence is TGTGCCAGCAGCCGTCCCCCCCTACGAGCACAGTACTTC.

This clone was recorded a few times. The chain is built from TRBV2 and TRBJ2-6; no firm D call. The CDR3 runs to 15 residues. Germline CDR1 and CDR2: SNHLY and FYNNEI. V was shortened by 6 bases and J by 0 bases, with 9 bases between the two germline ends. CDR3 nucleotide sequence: TGTGCCAGCAGGGAGCAGATCTCTGGGGCCAACGTCCTGACTTTC. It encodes CASREQISGANVLTF.

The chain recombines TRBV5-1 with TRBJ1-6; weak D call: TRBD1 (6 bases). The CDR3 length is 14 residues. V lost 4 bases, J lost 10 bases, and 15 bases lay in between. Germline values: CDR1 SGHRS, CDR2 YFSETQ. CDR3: CASSETGYQSPLHF. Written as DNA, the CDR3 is TGCGCCAGCAGCGAGACAGGATACCAATCACCCCTCCACTTT.

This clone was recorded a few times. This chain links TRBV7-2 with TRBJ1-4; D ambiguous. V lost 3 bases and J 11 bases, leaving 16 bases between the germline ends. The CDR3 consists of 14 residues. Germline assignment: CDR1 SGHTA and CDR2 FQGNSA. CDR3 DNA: TGTGCCAGCAGCTTGGAGGGTCCCCCTGGGAAACTGTTTTTT. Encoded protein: CASSLEGPPGKLFF.

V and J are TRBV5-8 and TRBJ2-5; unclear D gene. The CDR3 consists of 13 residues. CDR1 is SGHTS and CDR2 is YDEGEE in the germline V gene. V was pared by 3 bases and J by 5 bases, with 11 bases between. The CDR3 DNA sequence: TGTGCCAGCAGCTCTTCTGGCACGGAGACCCAGTACTTC. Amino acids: CASSSSGTETQYF.

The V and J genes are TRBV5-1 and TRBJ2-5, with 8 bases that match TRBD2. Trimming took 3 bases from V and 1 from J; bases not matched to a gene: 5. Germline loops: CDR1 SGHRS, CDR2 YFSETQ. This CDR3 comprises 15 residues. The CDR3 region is CASSYGGGSQETQYF. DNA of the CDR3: TGCGCCAGCAGCTACGGGGGGGGCAGCCAAGAGACCCAGTACTTC. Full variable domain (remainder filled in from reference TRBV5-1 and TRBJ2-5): KAGVTQTPRYLIKTRGQQVTLSCSPISGHRSVSWYQQTPGQGLQFLFEYFSETQRNKGNFPGRFSGRQFSNSRSEMNVSTLELGDSALYLCASSYGGGSQETQYFGPGTRLLVL.

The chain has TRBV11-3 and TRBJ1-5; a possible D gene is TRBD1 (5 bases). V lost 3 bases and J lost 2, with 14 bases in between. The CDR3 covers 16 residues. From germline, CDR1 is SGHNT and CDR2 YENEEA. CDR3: CASSFNRRRCNQPQHF. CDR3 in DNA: TGTGCCAGCAGCTTTAACAGGAGAAGGTGCAATCAGCCCCAGCATTTT.

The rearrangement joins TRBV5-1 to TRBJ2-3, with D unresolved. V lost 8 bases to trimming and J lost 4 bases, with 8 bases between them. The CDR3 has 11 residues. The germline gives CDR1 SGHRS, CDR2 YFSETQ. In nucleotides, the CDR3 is TGCGCCAGTACCTTAGCAGATACGCAGTATTTT. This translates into CASTLADTQYF. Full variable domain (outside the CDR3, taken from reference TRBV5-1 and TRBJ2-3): KAGVTQTPRYLIKTRGQQVTLSCSPISGHRSVSWYQQTPGQGLQFLFEYFSETQRNKGNFPGRFSGRQFSNSRSEMNVSTLELGDSALYLCASTLADTQYFGPGTRLTVL.

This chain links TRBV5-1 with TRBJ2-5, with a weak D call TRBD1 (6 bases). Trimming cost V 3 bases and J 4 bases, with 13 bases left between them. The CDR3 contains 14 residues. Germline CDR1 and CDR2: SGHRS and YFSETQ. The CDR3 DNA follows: TGCGCCAGCAGCTCTGGGACACCGACAGAGACCCAGTACTTC. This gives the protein CASSSGTPTETQYF.

The CDR3 loop is CASSLGLAGARETQYF. In nucleotides, the CDR3 is TGTGCCAGCAGTTTGGGGCTAGCGGGGGCTCGAGAGACCCAGTACTTC. The rearrangement joins TRBV27 to TRBJ2-5, with TRBD2 matching 10 bases. The CDR3 contains 16 residues. V trimming: 3 bases; J trimming: 4 bases; junction bases outside the gene matches: 8. Germline V gene sequence: CDR1 MNHEY, CDR2 SMNVEV (reference sequence).

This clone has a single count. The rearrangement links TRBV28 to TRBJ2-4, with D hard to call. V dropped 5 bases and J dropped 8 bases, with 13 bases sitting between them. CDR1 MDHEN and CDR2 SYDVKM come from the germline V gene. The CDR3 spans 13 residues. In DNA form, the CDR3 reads TGTGCCAGCAGTAGGCAGGATGGTGACATTCAGTACTTC. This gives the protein CASSRQDGDIQYF.

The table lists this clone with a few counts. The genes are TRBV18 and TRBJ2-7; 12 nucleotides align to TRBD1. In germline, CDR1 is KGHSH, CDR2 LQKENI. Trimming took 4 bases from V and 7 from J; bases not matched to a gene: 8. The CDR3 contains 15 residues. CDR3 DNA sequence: TGTGCCAGCTCACTGGGGACAGGGGGCACGGGTGAGCAGTACTTC. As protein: CASSLGTGGTGEQYF.

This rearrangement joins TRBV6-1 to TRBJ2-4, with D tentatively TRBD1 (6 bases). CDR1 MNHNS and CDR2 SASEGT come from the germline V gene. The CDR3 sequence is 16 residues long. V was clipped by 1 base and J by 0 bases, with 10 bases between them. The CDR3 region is CASSEGWTVAKNIQYF. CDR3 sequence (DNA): TGTGCCAGCAGTGAAGGTTGGACAGTAGCCAAAAACATTCAGTACTTC.

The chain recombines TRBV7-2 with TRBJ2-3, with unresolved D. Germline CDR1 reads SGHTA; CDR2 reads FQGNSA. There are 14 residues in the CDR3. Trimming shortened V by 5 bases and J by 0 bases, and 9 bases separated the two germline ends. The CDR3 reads CASSPTTSTDTQYF. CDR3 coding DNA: TGTGCCAGCAGCCCCACGACTAGCACAGATACGCAGTATTTT.

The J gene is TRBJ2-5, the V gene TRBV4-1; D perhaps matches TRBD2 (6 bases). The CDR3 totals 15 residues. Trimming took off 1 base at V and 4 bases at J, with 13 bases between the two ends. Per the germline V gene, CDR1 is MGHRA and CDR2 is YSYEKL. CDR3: CASSQGRRGGETQYF. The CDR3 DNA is TGCGCCAGCAGCCAAGGTAGGAGGGGAGGAGAGACCCAGTACTTC.

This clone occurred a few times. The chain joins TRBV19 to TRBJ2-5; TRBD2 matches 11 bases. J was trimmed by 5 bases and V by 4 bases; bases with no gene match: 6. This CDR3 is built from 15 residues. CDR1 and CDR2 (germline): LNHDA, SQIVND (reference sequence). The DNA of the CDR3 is TGTGCCAGTAGTACGACTAGCGGGGATTCTGAGACCCAGTACTTC. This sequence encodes CASSTTSGDSETQYF.

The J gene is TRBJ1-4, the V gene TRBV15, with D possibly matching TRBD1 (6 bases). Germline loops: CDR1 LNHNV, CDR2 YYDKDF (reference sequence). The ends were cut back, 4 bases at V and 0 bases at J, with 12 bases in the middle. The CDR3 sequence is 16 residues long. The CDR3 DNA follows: TGTGCCACCAGCAACCGGGACACTGCAACTAATGAAAAACTGTTTTTT. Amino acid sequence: CATSNRDTATNEKLFF.

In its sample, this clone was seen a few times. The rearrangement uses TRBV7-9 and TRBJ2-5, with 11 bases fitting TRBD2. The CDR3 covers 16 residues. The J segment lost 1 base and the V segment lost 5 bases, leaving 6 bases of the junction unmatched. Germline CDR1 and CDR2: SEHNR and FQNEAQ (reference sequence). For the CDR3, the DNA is TGTGCCAGCAGCCAGGGGCTAGCGGGGGGCCAAGAGACCCAGTACTTC. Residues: CASSQGLAGGQETQYF. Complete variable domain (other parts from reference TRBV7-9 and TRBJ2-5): DTGVSQNPRHKITKRGQNVTFRCDPISEHNRLYWYRQTLGQGPEFLTYFQNEAQLEKSRLLSDRFSAERPKGSFSTLEIQRTEQGDSAMYLCASSQGLAGGQETQYFGPGTRLLVL.

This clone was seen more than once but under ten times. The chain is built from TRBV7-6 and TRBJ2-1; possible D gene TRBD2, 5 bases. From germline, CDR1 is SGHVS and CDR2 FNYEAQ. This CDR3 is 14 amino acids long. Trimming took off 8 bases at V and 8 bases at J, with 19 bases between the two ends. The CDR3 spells CASLLSPLAHEQFF. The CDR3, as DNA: TGTGCCAGCTTACTTAGCCCCCTAGCCCATGAGCAGTTCTTC.

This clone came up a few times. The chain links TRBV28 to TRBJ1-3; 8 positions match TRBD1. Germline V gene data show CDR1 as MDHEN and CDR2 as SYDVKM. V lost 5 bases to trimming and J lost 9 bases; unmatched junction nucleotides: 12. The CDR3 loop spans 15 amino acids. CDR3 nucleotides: TGTGCCAGCAGTCTCGGGACAGGACCTTTGCGCACCATATATTTT. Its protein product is CASSLGTGPLRTIYF. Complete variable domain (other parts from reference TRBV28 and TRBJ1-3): DVKVTQSSRYLVKRTGEKVFLECVQDMDHENMFWYRQDPGLGLRLIYFSYDVKMKEKGDIPEGYSVSREKKERFSLILESASTNQTSMYLCASSLGTGPLRTIYFGEGSWLTVV.

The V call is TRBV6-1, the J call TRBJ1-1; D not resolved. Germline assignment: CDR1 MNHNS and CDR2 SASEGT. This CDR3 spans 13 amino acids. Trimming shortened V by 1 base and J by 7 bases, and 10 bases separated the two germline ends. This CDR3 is CASSEGNSLEAFF. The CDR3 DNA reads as TGTGCCAGCAGTGAAGGAAATTCACTTGAAGCTTTCTTT.

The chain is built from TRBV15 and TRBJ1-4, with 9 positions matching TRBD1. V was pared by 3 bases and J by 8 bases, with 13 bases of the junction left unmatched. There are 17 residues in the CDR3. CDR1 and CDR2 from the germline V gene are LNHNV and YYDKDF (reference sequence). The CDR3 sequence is CATSSLLRDRVHEKLFF. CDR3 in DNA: TGTGCCACCAGCAGCCTTCTCCGGGACAGGGTTCACGAAAAACTGTTTTTT. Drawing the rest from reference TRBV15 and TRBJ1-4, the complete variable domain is DAMVIQNPRYQVTQFGKPVTLSCSQTLNHNVMYWYQQKSSQAPKLLFHYYDKDFNNEADTPDNFQSRRPNTSFCFLDIRSPGLGDTAMYLCATSSLLRDRVHEKLFFGSGTQLSVL.

The CDR3 coding sequence is TGTGCCAGTAGTAGGACCGGCGGGGCAGATACGCAGTATTTT. Translating gives CASSRTGGADTQYF. The chain couples TRBV19 to TRBJ2-3, with TRBD2 as a possible D gene (6 bases). Germline V gene sequence: CDR1 LNHDA, CDR2 SQIVND (reference sequence). With 4 bases removed from V and 4 bases from J, the gap between germline ends came to 12 bases. This CDR3 is built from 14 residues.

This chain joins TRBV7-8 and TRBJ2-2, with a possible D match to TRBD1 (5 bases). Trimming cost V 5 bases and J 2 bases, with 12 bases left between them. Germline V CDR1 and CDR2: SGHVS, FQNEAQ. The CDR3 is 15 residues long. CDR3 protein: CASSPRTLNTGELFF. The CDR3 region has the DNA TGTGCCAGCAGCCCTCGGACATTAAACACCGGGGAGCTGTTTTTT.

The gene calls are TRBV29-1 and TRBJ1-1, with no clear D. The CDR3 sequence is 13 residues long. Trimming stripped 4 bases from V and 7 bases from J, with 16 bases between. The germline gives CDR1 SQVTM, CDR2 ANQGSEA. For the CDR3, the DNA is TGCAGCGTTGGTCGGGAGGTCCCTCTTGAAGCTTTCTTT. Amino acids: CSVGREVPLEAFF.

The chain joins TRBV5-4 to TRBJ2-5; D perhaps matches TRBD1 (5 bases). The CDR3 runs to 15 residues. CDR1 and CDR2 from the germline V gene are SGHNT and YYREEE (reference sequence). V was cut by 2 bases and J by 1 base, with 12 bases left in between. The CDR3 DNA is TGTGCCAGCAGCTTCCCATTGACAGTCCAAGAGACCCAGTACTTC. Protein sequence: CASSFPLTVQETQYF.